This section outlines one T cell receptor beta chain sequence together with its context. The antigen it binds to is not known. The record has no base qualities; no much larger clone is one base away. Explained via the paper, the treatment or condition label denotes: around 19 received Ad26.COV2.S at low or high dose, single or two shots; about 5 received placebo; per-sample allocation not given. Repertoires of vaccine and placebo recipients were sequenced from samples taken on day 63 after the first injection. Between 29 July and 7 August 2020, Cohort 1b enrolled 25 adults aged 18-55 years at one site in Boston, USA. As a vaccine, Ad26.COV2.S was a replication-incompetent adenovirus type 26 vector that expressed a prefusion-stabilized SARS-CoV-2 spike protein derived from the original Wuhan strain. These data originate in a study of Ad26.COV2.S vaccination and SARS-CoV-2 variants (dated by TCRdb to the early 2020s). Broadly, across the study: Donors in the vaccine arm were drawn from COV1001, a multicentre, randomized, double-blind, placebo-controlled phase I-IIa trial testing Ad26.COV2.S in healthy adults. Dosing of Ad26.COV2.S was intramuscular, at either 5x10^10 or 1x10^11 viral particles, delivered as one shot or as two shots spaced 56 days apart. TCRbeta repertoire sequencing was used to assess the specificity and breadth of SARS-CoV-2-reactive T cell receptors after Ad26.COV2.S vaccination. A total of 32 samples were included in the TCR-sequenced set, comprising 19 Ad26.COV2.S vaccine recipients, 5 placebo recipients and 8 SARS-CoV-2 convalescent individuals. Trial participants were randomized into five groups of five: low-dose or high-dose Ad26.COV2.S given once or twice, or placebo on both occasions. Throughout the experiments and outcome assessment, investigators stayed blinded to trial group allocation. The full study reports these points: After vaccination, spike-specific CD8+ and CD4+ T cell responses were reported to show substantial breadth. Higher spike-specific TCR breadth was observed in Ad26.COV2.S recipients than in placebo recipients (P = 0.0014). Comparing responses between vaccine doses or regimens was not something the study was powered to do. The authors noted that the TCR breadth and depth analyses may have underestimated total T cell responses. Comparable non-spike TCR breadth was observed between vaccine and placebo recipients, consistent with only spike being contained in the vaccine.

TCRbeta CDR3 regions were sequenced with the immunoSEQ Assay. After extraction, genomic DNA underwent amplification by bias-controlled multiplex PCR, followed by high-throughput sequencing. The paper's processing steps were these. Collapsing and filtering of sequences were performed to quantify the absolute abundance of each unique TCRbeta CDR3 region. T cell fraction was estimated by normalization of TCRbeta template counts to usable DNA, with usable DNA being measured through amplification of reference genes present in all nucleated cells. Repertoire TCRs were annotated as SARS-CoV-2-specific when V gene, CDR3 amino acid sequence and J gene were exactly matched to a known reactive TCR set. The reference SARS-CoV-2 TCR set was derived from MIRA and filtered for enrichment in COVID-19-positive ImmuneCODE repertoires, a step that removed public or cross-reactive TCRs. Drawing on the MIRA antigens, annotated TCRs were analysed further at the level of specific ORF or position within ORF. Breadth was defined as annotated unique rearrangements over total unique productive rearrangements; depth was the summed frequency of those rearrangements. TCR breadth was compared between groups using two-sided Wilcoxon rank-sum tests. TCRdb mirrors the immuneACCESS table, restricted to in-frame sequences. Some clones are absent from its copies; in checked studies, under half trace to an unresolved V gene, and the reason for the others is unknown. V and J calls plus clone size are reproduced from that table; the DNA served to infer D and trimming. This sample gives about 450,000 clones in total; 80% to 90% of them show up just once. The top ten clones comprise 2.5% of the sample.

Trimming removed 6 bases from V and 2 bases from J; the gene matches leave 7 bases unexplained. CDR1 MNHEY and CDR2 SVGAGI were looked up in the germline V gene. From its cysteine to its phenylalanine, the CDR3 spans 15 amino acids. Only the CDR3 part of the read is kept: 45 bases, read in frame from the first base. The chain couples TRBV6-5 to TRBJ2-3, and TRBD2 aligns with 8 junction nucleotides. This TCR derives from a person between 18 and 65 years old who received the Ad26.COV2.S COVID-19 vaccine or a placebo. The sequences come from peripheral blood, collected in a trial of Ad26.COV2.S vaccine versus placebo. For the CDR3, the sequence is CASRIGLASTDTQYF. The DNA is as follows: TGTGCCAGCAGAATCGGACTAGCCTCCACAGATACGCAGTATTTT.